The clone carrying this T cell receptor (beta chain) was observed at least ten times. The sample originates from a study of chronic HIV infection and antiretroviral therapy. This CDR3 spans 17 amino acids. Trimming cost V 1 base and J 10 bases; bases outside gene matches: 9. Germline values: CDR1 MGHRA, CDR2 YSYEKL. Each CDR3 protein is one row after TCRdb ran MiXCR on the 5' RACE reads. The sample has 30,000 or so distinct CDR3 sequences, about 9.7% seen once. This chain links TRBV4-1 with TRBJ1-6, with 11 nucleotides matching TRBD1. The TCR sequence derives from an adult who had HIV and had not received antiretroviral therapy, or was an uninfected healthy control (not recorded which). The sequenced material came from peripheral blood. The CDR3 is CASSQVGRDRGLSPLHF. For the CDR3, the DNA is TGCGCCAGCAGCCAAGTCGGACGGGACAGGGGGTTATCACCCCTCCACTTT.